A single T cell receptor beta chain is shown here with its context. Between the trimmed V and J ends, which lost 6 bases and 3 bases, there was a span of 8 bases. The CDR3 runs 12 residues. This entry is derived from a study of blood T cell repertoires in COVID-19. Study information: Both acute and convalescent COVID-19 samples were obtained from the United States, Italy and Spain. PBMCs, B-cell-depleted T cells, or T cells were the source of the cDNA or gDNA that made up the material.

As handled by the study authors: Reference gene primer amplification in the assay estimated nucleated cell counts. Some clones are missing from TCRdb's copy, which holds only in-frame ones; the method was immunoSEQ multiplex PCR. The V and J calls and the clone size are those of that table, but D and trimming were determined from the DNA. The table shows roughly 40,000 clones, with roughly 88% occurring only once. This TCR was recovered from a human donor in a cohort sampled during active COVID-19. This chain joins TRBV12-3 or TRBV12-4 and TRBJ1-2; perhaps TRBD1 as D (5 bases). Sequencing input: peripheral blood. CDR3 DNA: TGTGCCAGCAGCCTGGGGCACTATGGCTACACCTTC. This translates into CASSLGHYGYTF.